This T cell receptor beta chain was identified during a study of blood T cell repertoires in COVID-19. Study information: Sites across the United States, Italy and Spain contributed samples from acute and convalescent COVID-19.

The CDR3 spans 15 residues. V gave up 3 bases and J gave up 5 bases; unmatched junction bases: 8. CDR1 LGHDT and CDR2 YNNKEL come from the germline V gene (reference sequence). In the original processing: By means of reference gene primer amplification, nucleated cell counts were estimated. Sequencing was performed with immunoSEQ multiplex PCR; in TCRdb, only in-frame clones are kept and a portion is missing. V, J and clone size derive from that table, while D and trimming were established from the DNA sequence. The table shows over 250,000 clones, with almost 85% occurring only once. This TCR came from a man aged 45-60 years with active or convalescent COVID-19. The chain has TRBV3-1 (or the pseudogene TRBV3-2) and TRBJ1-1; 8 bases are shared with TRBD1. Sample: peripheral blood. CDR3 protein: CASSQGDRGITEAFF. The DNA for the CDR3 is TGTGCCAGCAGCCAGGGAGACAGGGGAATTACTGAAGCTTTCTTT.